The entry below gives a single T cell receptor beta chain sequence along with its context. Germline V CDR1 and CDR2: MNHNY, SVGAGI (reference sequence). The CDR3 loop spans 13 amino acids. V shed 6 bases and J shed 2 bases, with 11 bases lying between them. The sample originates from a study of cytomegalovirus exposure and HLA in healthy donors. The PCR had 60 Vbeta and 13 Jbeta primers. The protocol was immunoSEQ multiplex PCR, while the TCRdb copy is restricted to in-frame clones and leaves out a portion. Of approximately 170,000 clones detected, 75% to 85% appear once; the ten largest clones hold roughly 7.3%.

The chain couples TRBV6-6 to TRBJ2-7; TRBD1 might be the D (6 bases). The clonotype originates from a male donor in good health and CMV-seropositive. Sequenced input: PBMCs. CDR3 region: CASRTGFTYEQYF. CDR3 in DNA: TGTGCCAGCAGAACAGGGTTTACCTACGAGCAGTACTTC.